One and the same sample provided the 8 T cell receptor beta chains below, sequenced in a study of beta chain features in type 1 diabetes. As every portion of the isolated RNA was reverse transcribed, the sequencing read expressed TCRB transcripts. The repertoire was sequenced with immunoSEQ multiplex PCR; TCRdb's copy has only in-frame clones and lacks some. The data contain 330,000 or so clones, around 15% of them singletons. The sequencing sample was made of central memory CD4+ T cells from blood. Receptor source: a man aged 25-45 years in good health.

In its sample, this clone was seen a few times. The chain is built from TRBV30 and TRBJ1-2; a possible D gene is TRBD1 (5 bases). V was shortened by 0 bases and J by 10 bases, with 12 bases between the two germline ends. The CDR3 has 12 residues. Germline V gene lookup returns CDR1 GTSNPN and CDR2 SVGIG (reference sequence). The CDR3 DNA reads as TGTGCCTGGAGTGTAAGCGGGGGACCCTACACCTTC. Its translation is CAWSVSGGPYTF.

In this sample, this clone turned up many times. The J gene is TRBJ2-3, the V gene TRBV18; 7 bases are shared with TRBD1. The CDR3 spans 14 residues. CDR1 is KGHSH and CDR2 is LQKENI in the germline V gene. Germline trimming cut 3 bases from V and 0 bases from J; bases unmatched to any gene: 0. The CDR3 loop reads CASSPGQSTDTQYF. The CDR3 DNA is TGTGCCAGCTCACCGGGACAGAGCACAGATACGCAGTATTTT.

This clone was observed at least ten times. Within the sample, other DNA sequences also encode this same CDR3. The rearrangement links TRBV7-2 to TRBJ2-7; D uncertain. The CDR3 loop spans 11 amino acids. V lost 1 base and J lost 5, with 3 bases in between. Germline loops: CDR1 SGHTA, CDR2 FQGNSA. CDR3 in DNA: TGTGCCAGCAGCTTAGTCCACGAGCAGTACTTC. Translation gives CASSLVHEQYF.

The CDR3 loop reads CASSKGRISYEQYF. CDR3 bases: TGTGCCAGCAGCAAGGGCAGAATCTCCTACGAGCAGTACTTC. The chain carries TRBV21-1 and TRBJ2-7; the tabulated D call, TRBD1, remains unverified against the DNA. TRBV21-1 is termed a pseudogene. This CDR3 region has 14 residues.

Regarding this clone: Other DNA sequences in the same sample also yield this CDR3. V is TRBV12-5 and J is TRBJ2-1; perhaps TRBD2 as D (5 bases). Deletions cut 0 bases from V and 4 bases from J, with 13 bases between. Germline V gives CDR1 LGHNT, CDR2 FRNRAP. CDR3 size: 16 residues. The CDR3 DNA sequence: TGTGCTAGTGGTTTGGTAATAAGCGGATCTTACAATGAGCAGTTCTTC. This codes for CASGLVISGSYNEQFF.

The V gene is TRBV7-8, the J gene TRBJ1-2; 12 positions agree with TRBD1. V lost 2 bases to trimming and J lost 7 bases; unmatched junction nucleotides: 8. Per the germline V gene, CDR1 is SGHVS and CDR2 is FQNEAQ. The CDR3 covers 16 residues. The CDR3 here is CASSLSGDRGLGGYTF. The CDR3 DNA reads TGTGCCAGCAGCTTAAGCGGGGACAGGGGGCTAGGTGGCTACACCTTC.

This clone was counted a few times. This sequence joins TRBV6-1 and TRBJ2-7; D could derive from TRBD1 or TRBD2 (6 bases each). Germline-derived CDR1 and CDR2 are MNHNS and SASEGT. The CDR3 extends over 12 amino acids. V lost 6 bases, J lost 7 bases, and 13 bases lay in between. Here the CDR3 reads CASRRDNLEQYV. CDR3 sequence (DNA): TGTGCCAGCAGGCGGGACAACCTAGAGCAGTACGTC.

CDR3 amino acids: CASSPLNTGELFF. The CDR3 DNA follows: TGTGCCAGCAGCCCTCTCAACACCGGGGAGCTGTTTTTT. The V gene is TRBV7-9, the J gene TRBJ2-2; D ambiguous. The germline V gene has CDR1 SEHNR and CDR2 FQNEAQ (reference sequence). Trimming cost V 5 bases and J 2 bases, with 6 bases left between them. The CDR3 runs to 13 residues.